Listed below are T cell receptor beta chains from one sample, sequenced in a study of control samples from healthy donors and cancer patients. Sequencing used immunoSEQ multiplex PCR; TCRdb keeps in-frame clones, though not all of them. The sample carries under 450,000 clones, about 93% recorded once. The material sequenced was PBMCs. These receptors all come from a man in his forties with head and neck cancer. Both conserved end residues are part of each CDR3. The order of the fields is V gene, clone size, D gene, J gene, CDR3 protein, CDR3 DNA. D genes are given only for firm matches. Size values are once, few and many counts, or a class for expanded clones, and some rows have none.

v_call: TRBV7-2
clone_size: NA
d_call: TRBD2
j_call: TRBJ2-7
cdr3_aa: CASSFGTSGRVEQYF
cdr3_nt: TGTGCCAGCAGCTTTGGGACTAGCGGGAGAGTTGAGCAGTACTTC

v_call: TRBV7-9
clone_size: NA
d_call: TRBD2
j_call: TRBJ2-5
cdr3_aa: CASSLGVALAGAQETQYF
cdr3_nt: TGTGCCAGCAGCTTAGGTGTTGCACTAGCGGGAGCCCAAGAGACCCAGTACTTC

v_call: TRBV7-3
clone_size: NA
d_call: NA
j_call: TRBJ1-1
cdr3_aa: CASSLSPSQNTEAFF
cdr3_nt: TGTGCCAGCAGCTTATCGCCGTCTCAGAACACTGAAGCTTTCTTT

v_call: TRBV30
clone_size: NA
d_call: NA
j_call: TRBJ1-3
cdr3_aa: CAWSGGNTIYF
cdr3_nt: TGTGCCTGGAGCGGGGGAAACACCATATATTTT

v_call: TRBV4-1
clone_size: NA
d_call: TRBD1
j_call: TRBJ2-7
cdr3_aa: CASSLGGNPLYEQYF
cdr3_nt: TGCGCCAGCAGCTTAGGGGGCAATCCTCTCTACGAGCAGTACTTC

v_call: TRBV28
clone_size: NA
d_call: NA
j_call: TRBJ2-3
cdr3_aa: CASSRVTDTQYF
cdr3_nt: TGTGCCAGCAGCCGGGTCACAGATACGCAGTATTTT

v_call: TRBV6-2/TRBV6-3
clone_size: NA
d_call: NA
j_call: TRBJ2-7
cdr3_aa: CASSKSGSSYEQYF
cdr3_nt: TGTGCCAGCAGTAAAAGCGGAAGCTCCTACGAGCAGTACTTC

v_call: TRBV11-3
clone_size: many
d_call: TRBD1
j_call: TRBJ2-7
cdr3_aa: CASSLSQGDEQYF
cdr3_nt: TGTGCCAGCAGCTTATCTCAGGGGGACGAGCAGTACTTC

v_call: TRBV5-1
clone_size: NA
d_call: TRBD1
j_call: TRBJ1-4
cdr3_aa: CASSSQGQGRGEKLFF
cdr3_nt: TGCGCCAGCAGCTCTCAGGGACAGGGGAGAGGAGAAAAACTGTTTTTT

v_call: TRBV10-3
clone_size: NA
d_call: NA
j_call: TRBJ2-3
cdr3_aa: CAIRGHLSTDTQYF
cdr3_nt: TGTGCCATCAGAGGACATCTTAGCACAGATACGCAGTATTTT

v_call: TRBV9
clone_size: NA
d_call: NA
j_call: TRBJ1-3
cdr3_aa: CASSVGVGGNTIYF
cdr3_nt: TGTGCCAGCAGCGTAGGCGTCGGAGGAAACACCATATATTTT

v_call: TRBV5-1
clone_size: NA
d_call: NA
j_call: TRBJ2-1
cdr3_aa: CASSLDGRSYNEQFF
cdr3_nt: TGCGCCAGCAGCTTGGACGGCCGCTCCTACAATGAGCAGTTCTTC

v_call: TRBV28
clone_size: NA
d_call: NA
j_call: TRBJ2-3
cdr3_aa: CASSRLPDTQYF
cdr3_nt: TGTGCCAGCAGCCGGCTCCCAGATACGCAGTATTTT

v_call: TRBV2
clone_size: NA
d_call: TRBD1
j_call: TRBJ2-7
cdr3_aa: CASSGQGAYYEQYF
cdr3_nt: TGTGCCAGCAGTGGCCAGGGGGCCTACTACGAGCAGTACTTC

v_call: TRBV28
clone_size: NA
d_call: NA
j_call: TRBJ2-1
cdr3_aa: CASSLQGVSYNEQFF
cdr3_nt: TGTGCCAGCAGTCTGCAGGGTGTGAGTTACAATGAGCAGTTCTTC

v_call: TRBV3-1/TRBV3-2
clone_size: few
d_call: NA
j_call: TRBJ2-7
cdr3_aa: CASSFGGYEQYF
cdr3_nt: TGTGCCAGCAGCTTTGGAGGCTACGAGCAGTACTTC

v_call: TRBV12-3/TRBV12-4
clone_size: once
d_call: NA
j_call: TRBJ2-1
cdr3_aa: CASIIGDEQFF
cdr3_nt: TGTGCCAGCATCATCGGGGATGAGCAGTTCTTC

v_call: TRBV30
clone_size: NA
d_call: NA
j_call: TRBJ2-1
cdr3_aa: CAWSSWGEQFF
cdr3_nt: TGTGCCTGGAGTTCGTGGGGGGAGCAGTTCTTC

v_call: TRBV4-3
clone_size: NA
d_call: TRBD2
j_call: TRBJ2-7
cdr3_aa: CASSQDPAGDSYEQYF
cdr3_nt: TGCGCCAGCAGCCAAGATCCCGCGGGGGATTCCTACGAGCAGTACTTC

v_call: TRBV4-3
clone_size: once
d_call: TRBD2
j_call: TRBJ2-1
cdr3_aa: CASSQEAGDSGVEQFF
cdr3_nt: TGCGCCAGCAGCCAAGAAGCGGGGGATAGCGGGGTGGAGCAGTTCTTC

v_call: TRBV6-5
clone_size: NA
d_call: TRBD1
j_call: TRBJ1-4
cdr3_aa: CASSPRGTGSEKLFF
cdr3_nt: TGTGCCAGCAGTCCCCGAGGGACAGGGAGCGAAAAACTGTTTTTT

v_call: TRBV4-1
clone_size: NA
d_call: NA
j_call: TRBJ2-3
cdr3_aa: CASSQPIAALTDTQYF
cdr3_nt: TGCGCCAGCAGCCAGCCGATAGCGGCCCTCACAGATACGCAGTATTTT

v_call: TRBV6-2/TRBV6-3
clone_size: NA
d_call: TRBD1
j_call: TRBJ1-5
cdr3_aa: CASSLQGSSQPQHF
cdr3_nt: TGTGCCAGCAGTTTACAGGGGTCGAGTCAGCCCCAGCATTTT

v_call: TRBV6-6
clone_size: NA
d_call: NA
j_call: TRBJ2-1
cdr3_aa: CASSYWTLNENEQFF
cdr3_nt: TGTGCCAGCAGTTACTGGACCCTAAACGAGAATGAGCAGTTCTTC

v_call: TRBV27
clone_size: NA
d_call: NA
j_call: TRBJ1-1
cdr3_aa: CASSLSFQSEAFF
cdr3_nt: TGTGCCAGCAGTTTATCTTTCCAATCTGAAGCTTTCTTT

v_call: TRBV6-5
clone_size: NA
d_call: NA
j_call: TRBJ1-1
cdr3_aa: CASSYSRASPGTEAFF
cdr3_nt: TGTGCCAGCAGTTACTCGAGGGCCTCACCGGGCACTGAAGCTTTCTTT

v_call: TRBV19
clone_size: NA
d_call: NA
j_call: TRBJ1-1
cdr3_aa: CASSDQRNTEAFF
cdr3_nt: TGTGCCAGTAGTGATCAGCGAAACACTGAAGCTTTCTTT

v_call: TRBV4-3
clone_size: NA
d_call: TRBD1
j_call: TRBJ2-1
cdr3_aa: CASSQDWTGVRNEQFF
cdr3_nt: TGCGCCAGCAGCCAAGATTGGACAGGGGTTCGAAATGAGCAGTTCTTC

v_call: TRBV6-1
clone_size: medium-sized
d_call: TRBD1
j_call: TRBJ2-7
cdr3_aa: CASSEEGTGYYEQYF
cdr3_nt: TGTGCCAGCAGTGAAGAGGGGACAGGATACTACGAGCAGTACTTC

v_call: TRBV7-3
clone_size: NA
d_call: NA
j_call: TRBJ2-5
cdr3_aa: CASSWRGRETQYF
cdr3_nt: TGTGCCAGCAGCTGGAGGGGACGAGAGACCCAGTACTTC

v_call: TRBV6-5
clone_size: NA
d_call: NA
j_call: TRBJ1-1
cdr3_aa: CASRSGRGNTEAFF
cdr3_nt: TGTGCCAGCAGATCGGGTCGGGGGAACACTGAAGCTTTCTTT

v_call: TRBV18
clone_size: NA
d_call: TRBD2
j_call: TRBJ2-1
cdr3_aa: CASSRTSGSSYNEQFF
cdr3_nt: TGTGCCAGCTCACGGACTAGCGGCAGCTCCTACAATGAGCAGTTCTTC

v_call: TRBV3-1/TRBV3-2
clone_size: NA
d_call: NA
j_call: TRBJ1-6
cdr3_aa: CASSQGDIDNSPLHF
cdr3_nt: TGTGCCAGCAGCCAAGGGGACATTGATAATTCACCCCTCCACTTT

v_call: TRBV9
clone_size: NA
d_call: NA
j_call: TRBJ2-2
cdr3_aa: CASSVLTDRVWKDGELFF
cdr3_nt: TGTGCCAGCAGCGTACTTACCGATCGAGTATGGAAAGACGGGGAGCTGTTTTTT

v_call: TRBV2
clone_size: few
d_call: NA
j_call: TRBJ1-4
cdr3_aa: CASSALTPNEKLFF
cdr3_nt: TGTGCCAGCAGTGCACTTACCCCTAATGAAAAACTGTTTTTT

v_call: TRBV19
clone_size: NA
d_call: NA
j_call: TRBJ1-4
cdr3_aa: CASRIDGATTNEKLFF
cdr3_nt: TGTGCCAGTAGGATCGATGGGGCAACAACTAATGAAAAACTGTTTTTT

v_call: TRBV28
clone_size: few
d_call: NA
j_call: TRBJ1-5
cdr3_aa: CASSPTTGLNQPQHF
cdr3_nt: TGTGCCAGCAGTCCGACGACAGGTCTTAATCAGCCCCAGCATTTT

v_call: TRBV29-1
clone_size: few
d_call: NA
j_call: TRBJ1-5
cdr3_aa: CSVGGGNQPQHF
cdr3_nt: TGCAGCGTTGGGGGTGGCAATCAGCCCCAGCATTTT

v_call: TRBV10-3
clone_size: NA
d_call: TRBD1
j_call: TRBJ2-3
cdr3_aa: CAIQGQETQYF
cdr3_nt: TGTGCCATTCAGGGACAGGAGACGCAGTATTTT

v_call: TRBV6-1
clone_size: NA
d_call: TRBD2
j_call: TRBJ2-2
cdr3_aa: CASSDLGGGPGGELFF
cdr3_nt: TGTGCCAGCAGTGATCTGGGGGGAGGGCCGGGCGGGGAGCTGTTTTTT

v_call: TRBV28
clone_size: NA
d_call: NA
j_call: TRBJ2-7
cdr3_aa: CASSLFPGRGGEQYF
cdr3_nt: TGTGCCAGCAGTTTATTCCCCGGGAGAGGGGGCGAGCAGTACTTC

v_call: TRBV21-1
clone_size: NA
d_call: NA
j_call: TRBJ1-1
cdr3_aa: CASREGSRRRWAFF
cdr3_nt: TGTGCCAGCAGAGAGGGCAGCAGAAGAAGGTGGGCTTTCTTT

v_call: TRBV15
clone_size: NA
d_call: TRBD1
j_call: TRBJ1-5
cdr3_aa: CATSSGTGGSSNQPQHF
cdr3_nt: TGTGCCACCAGCTCCGGGACAGGGGGTTCCAGCAATCAGCCCCAGCATTTT

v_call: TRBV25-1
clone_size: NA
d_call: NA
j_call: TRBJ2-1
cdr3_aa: CASNPEQDPNNEQFF
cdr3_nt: TGTGCCAGCAACCCAGAACAGGATCCTAACAATGAGCAGTTCTTC

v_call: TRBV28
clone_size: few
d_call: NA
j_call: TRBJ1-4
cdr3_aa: CASKRNGITREKLFF
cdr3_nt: TGTGCCAGCAAACGGAACGGAATCACGAGGGAAAAACTGTTTTTT

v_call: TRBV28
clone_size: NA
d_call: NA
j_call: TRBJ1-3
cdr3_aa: CASGLGASGNTIYF
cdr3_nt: TGTGCCAGCGGCCTAGGGGCGTCAGGAAACACCATATATTTT